This TCR beta chain emerged from a study of blood T cell repertoires in COVID-19. For the study at large: From the United States, Italy and Spain came samples of acute and convalescent COVID-19. T cells, B-cell-depleted T cells, or PBMCs supplied cDNA or gDNA.

This CDR3 is built from 14 residues. With 6 bases removed from V and 3 bases from J, the gap between germline ends came to 15 bases. CDR1 is MDHEN, CDR2 SYDVKM, per germline. Original handling: The assay estimated nucleated cells by amplifying reference gene primers. Clones were sequenced by immunoSEQ multiplex PCR, and TCRdb holds only the in-frame ones, with some missing. Clone size and the V and J calls come from that table; the DNA yielded D and trimming. The sample consists of roughly 300,000 clones, about 87% of them appearing once. The chain uses TRBV28 and TRBJ2-7; D possibly corresponds to TRBD1 (6 bases). Sequencing used peripheral blood. The receptor's source is a woman between 45 and 65 years old who had recovered from COVID-19. As DNA, the CDR3 is TGTGCCAGCAGAGATACAGGGTTGGGCTACGAGCAGTACTTC. This codes for CASRDTGLGYEQYF.